The 8 T cell receptor beta chains presented below share a single source sample, sequenced in a study of beta chain features in type 1 diabetes. Of the isolated RNA, all was reverse transcribed, and so the sequenced material was expressed TCRB transcripts. Libraries were prepared by immunoSEQ multiplex PCR; TCRdb keeps only in-frame clonotypes and omits some of them. The table lists some 150,000 clones, more than 9.5% of them singletons. Sequencing input: central memory CD4+ T cells from blood. All receptors come from a man younger than 35 in good health.

The chain links TRBV9 to TRBJ2-1, with unresolved D. V dropped 0 bases and J dropped 5 bases, with 9 bases sitting between them. The CDR3 length is 14 residues. The V gene's germline CDR1 is SGDLS and CDR2 YYNGEE. The CDR3 region has the DNA TGTGCCAGCAGCGTAGATCCTATAGACAATGAGCAGTTCTTC. As protein: CASSVDPIDNEQFF. The whole variable domain, filled in from reference TRBV9 and TRBJ2-1, reads DSGVTQTPKHLITATGQRVTLRCSPRSGDLSVYWYQQSLDQGLQFLIQYYNGEERAKGNILERFSAQQFPDLHSELNLSSLELGDSALYFCASSVDPIDNEQFFGPGTRLTVL.

Only a few counts were recorded for this clone. The chain has TRBV29-1 and TRBJ1-3, with TRBD1 identical over 7 bases. Germline trimming cut 4 bases from V and 0 bases from J; bases unmatched to any gene: 3. Per germline, CDR1 SQVTM and CDR2 ANQGSEA. The CDR3 runs to 14 residues. The CDR3 bases are TGCAGCGTTGTGGGACAGCTCTCTGGAAACACCATATATTTT. This translates into CSVVGQLSGNTIYF.

The chain links TRBV19 to TRBJ2-7; D possibly matches TRBD1 or TRBD2 (5 bases each). This CDR3 is 15 amino acids long. V was shortened by 6 bases and J by 0 bases, with 15 bases between the two germline ends. The germline V gene has CDR1 LNHDA and CDR2 SQIVND (reference sequence). CDR3 sequence: CASRLVWGTSYEQYF. The CDR3, as DNA: TGTGCCAGTAGACTCGTATGGGGGACCTCCTACGAGCAGTACTTC.

This clone was seen a few times. V gene TRBV16 combines with J gene TRBJ1-2, with D tentatively TRBD1 (5 bases). V lost 1 base, J lost 8 bases, and 11 bases lay in between. The CDR3 loop spans 13 amino acids. In germline, CDR1 is KGHSY, CDR2 FQNENV. CDR3 DNA: TGTGCCAGCAGCCAATTTCAGGGCAGAGGCTACACCTTC. The encoded protein is CASSQFQGRGYTF. Based on the CDR3 plus reference TRBV16 and TRBJ1-2, the full variable domain is GEEVAQTPKHLVRGEGQKAKLYCAPIKGHSYVFWYQQVLKNEFKFLISFQNENVFDETGMPKERFSAKCLPNSPCSLEIQATKLEDSAVYFCASSQFQGRGYTFGSGTRLTVV.

The table lists this clone with a few counts. The rearrangement uses TRBV5-1 and TRBJ2-2; D perhaps matches TRBD1 (6 bases). Trimming stripped 0 bases from V and 5 bases from J, with 11 bases between. Germline CDR1 SGHRS, CDR2 YFSETQ. The length of the CDR3 is 15 residues. The CDR3 nucleotides read TGCGCCAGCAGCTTGGACAGGGTCAGGACCGGGGAGCTGTTTTTT. It specifies CASSLDRVRTGELFF.

The chain couples TRBV7-2 to TRBJ1-1, with unresolved D. The germline CDR1 and CDR2 sequences are SGHTA and FQGNSA. V was trimmed by 1 base and J by 0 bases, leaving 6 bases between them. This CDR3 has 14 residues. The CDR3 loop is CASSLGVLNTEAFF. The CDR3 nucleotides read TGTGCCAGCAGCTTAGGCGTCTTGAACACTGAAGCTTTCTTT.

This clone was observed a handful of times. V is TRBV29-1 and J is TRBJ2-3, with D uncertain. CDR1 and CDR2 (germline): SQVTM, ANQGSEA. V was pared by 4 bases and J by 0 bases, with 11 bases between. The CDR3 covers 14 residues. The CDR3 is CSVVGSGSTDTQYF. DNA for the CDR3: TGCAGCGTTGTGGGGTCGGGCAGCACAGATACGCAGTATTTT.

This clone was found a few times. The chain links TRBV4-3 to TRBJ2-7; 10 nucleotides agree with TRBD1. The V gene's germline CDR1 is LGHNA and CDR2 YSLEER. The CDR3 spans 16 residues. V lost 0 bases, J lost 6 bases, and 8 bases stayed unmatched. Written as DNA, the CDR3 is TGCGCCAGCAGCCAAGATGGGACAGGGGCTCGTGGCGAGCAGTACTTC. Its protein is CASSQDGTGARGEQYF.